A selection of T cell receptor beta chains follows, all from one sample in a study of T cell repertoires in cytomegalovirus infection. TCRdb reanalysed the reads using MiXCR and keeps one entry per CDR3 protein. Here the sample spans 700,000 to 900,000 distinct CDR3 sequences, just under 30% being singletons. No antigens are known for them. This sample comprised cultured CD8+ T cells from PBMCs, obtained from culture after CMV antigen stimulation. The receptor source for this set is a human donor in good health (CMV status not recorded). Some clones in this sample may be carry-over from other donors' samples. Both conserved end residues are part of each CDR3. D genes are given only for firm matches. Size values are once, few and many counts, or a class for expanded clones, and some rows have none.

TRBJ2-5	.	many	TRBV7-2	TGTGCCAGCAGCTCTGGGTGGGAGACCCAGTACTTC	CASSSGWETQYF
TRBJ2-1	TRBD2	.	TRBV3-1	TGTGCCAGCAGCCCCGAGGGGCTAGCGGGGGGGCATTGGGAGCAGTTCTTC	CASSPEGLAGGHWEQFF
TRBJ2-1	.	few	TRBV2	TGTGCCAGCAGTGAGGTTTACAATGAGCAGTTCTTC	CASSEVYNEQFF
TRBJ1-1	TRBD1	few	TRBV29-1	TGCAGCGTGGGAACTGGACAGGGCCCTGAAGCTTTCTTT	CSVGTGQGPEAFF
TRBJ1-1	TRBD1	.	TRBV27	TGTGCCAGCAGTCAGGGGGGATGGACTGAAGCTTTCTTT	CASSQGGWTEAFF
TRBJ2-1	TRBD2	few	TRBV5-5	TGTGCCAGCAGCCTACTAGCGGGGGGTATTAATGAGCAGTTCTTC	CASSLLAGGINEQFF
TRBJ2-2	.	.	TRBV12-3/TRBV12-4	TGTGCCAACCTAGCAACCGGGGAGCTGTTTTTT	CANLATGELFF
TRBJ1-1	.	many	TRBV7-7	TGTGCTAGCAGCCGGGCAGTCGCTAACACTGAAGCTTTCTTT	CASSRAVANTEAFF
TRBJ1-2	.	many	TRBV12-3/TRBV12-4	TGTGCCAGCAGTTTAGAGATCAGAAGATATGGCTACACCTTC	CASSLEIRRYGYTF
TRBJ1-2	.	few	TRBV7-9	TGTGCCAGCAGCTTAGGTCCACGGGGCTACACCTTC	CASSLGPRGYTF
TRBJ1-2	TRBD1	many	TRBV24-1	TGTGCCACCAGCCCCACGACAGGGTTGTATGGCTACACCTTC	CATSPTTGLYGYTF
TRBJ2-1	.	many	TRBV7-6	TGTGCCAGCAGCCTAAGACCGAACGAGCAGTTCTTC	CASSLRPNEQFF
TRBJ2-5	TRBD2	.	TRBV27	TGTGCCAGCAGTTTAAAAGCGGGGGCCCAAGAGACCCAGTACTTC	CASSLKAGAQETQYF
TRBJ1-1	.	.	TRBV7-8	TGTGCCAGCAGCTTACGAACGGACACTGAAGCTTTCTTT	CASSLRTDTEAFF
TRBJ2-1	.	.	TRBV7-2	TGTGCCAGCACCGTAAGCGGTAGGGAGCAGTTCTTC	CASTVSGREQFF